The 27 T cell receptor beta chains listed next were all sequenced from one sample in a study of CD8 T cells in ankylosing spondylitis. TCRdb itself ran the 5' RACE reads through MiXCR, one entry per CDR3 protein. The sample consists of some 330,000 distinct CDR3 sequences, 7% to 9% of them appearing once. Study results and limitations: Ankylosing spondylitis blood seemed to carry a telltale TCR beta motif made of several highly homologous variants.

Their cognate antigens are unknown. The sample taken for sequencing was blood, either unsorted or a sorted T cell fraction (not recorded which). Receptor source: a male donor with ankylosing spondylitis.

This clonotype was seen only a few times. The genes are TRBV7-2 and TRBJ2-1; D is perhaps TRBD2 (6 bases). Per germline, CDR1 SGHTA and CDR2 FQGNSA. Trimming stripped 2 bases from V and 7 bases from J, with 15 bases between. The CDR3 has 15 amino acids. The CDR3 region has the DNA TGTGCCAGCAGCTTACGTCCGGGGAGCGGGAATGAGCAGTTCTTC. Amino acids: CASSLRPGSGNEQFF.

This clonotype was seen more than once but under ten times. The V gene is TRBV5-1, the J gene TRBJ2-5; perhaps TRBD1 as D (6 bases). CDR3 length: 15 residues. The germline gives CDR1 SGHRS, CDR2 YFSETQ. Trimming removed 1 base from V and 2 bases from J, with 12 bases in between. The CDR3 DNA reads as TGCGCCAGCAGCTTGTTAGGACAGCTACAAGAGACCCAGTACTTC. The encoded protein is CASSLLGQLQETQYF.

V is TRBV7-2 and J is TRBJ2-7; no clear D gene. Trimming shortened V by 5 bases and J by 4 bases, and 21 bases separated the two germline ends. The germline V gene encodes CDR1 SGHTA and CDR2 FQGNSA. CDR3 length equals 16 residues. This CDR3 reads CASSPSPGRFDYEQYF. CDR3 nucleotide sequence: TGTGCCAGCAGCCCCTCACCCGGCAGGTTCGATTACGAGCAGTACTTC.

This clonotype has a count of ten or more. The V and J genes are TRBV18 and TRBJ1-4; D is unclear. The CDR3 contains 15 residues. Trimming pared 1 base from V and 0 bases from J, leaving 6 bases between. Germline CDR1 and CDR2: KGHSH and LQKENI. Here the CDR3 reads CASSPRFATNEKLFF. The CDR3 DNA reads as TGTGCCAGCTCACCACGTTTTGCAACTAATGAAAAACTGTTTTTT.

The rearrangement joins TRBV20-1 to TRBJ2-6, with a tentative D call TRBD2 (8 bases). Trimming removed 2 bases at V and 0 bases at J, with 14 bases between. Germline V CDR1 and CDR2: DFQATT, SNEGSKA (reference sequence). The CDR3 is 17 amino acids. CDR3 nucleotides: TGCAGTGCTAGACACCGGGAGGGGGCCTCTGGGGCCAACGTCCTGACTTTC. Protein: CSARHREGASGANVLTF.

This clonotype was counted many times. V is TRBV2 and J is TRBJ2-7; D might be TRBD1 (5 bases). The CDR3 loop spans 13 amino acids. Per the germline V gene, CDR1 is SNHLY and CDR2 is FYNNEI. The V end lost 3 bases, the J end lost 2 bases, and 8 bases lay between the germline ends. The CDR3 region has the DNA TGTGCCAGCAGTGAGGGGCAGACCTACGAGCAGTACTTC. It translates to CASSEGQTYEQYF.

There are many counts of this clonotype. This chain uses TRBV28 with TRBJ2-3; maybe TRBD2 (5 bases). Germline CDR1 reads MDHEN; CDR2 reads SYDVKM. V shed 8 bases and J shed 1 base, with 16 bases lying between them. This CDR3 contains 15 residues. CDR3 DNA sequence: TGTGCCAGCTCAAAGCGCGGAGGAGGCACAGATACGCAGTATTTT. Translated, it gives CASSKRGGGTDTQYF. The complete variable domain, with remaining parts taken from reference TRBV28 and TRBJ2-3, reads DVKVTQSSRYLVKRTGEKVFLECVQDMDHENMFWYRQDPGLGLRLIYFSYDVKMKEKGDIPEGYSVSREKKERFSLILESASTNQTSMYLCASSKRGGGTDTQYFGPGTRLTVL.

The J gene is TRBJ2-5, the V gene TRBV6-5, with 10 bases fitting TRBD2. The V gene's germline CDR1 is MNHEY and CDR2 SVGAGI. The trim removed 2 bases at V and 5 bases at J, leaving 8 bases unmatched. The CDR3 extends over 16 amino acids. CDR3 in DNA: TGTGCCAGCAGTTACAAAGTAGCGGGAGGCGGGGAGACCCAGTACTTC. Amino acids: CASSYKVAGGGETQYF.

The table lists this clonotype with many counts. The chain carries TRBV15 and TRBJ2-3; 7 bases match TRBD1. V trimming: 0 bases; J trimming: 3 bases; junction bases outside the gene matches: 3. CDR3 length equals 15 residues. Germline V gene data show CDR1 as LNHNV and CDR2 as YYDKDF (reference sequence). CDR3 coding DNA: TGTGCCACCAGCAGAGATATGGGACAGACAGATACGCAGTATTTT. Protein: CATSRDMGQTDTQYF.

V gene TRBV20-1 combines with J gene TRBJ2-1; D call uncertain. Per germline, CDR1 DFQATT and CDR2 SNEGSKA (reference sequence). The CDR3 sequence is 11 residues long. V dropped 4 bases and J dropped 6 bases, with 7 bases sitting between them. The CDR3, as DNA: TGCAGTGCTAAGTCCCCCAATGAGCAGTTCTTC. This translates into CSAKSPNEQFF.

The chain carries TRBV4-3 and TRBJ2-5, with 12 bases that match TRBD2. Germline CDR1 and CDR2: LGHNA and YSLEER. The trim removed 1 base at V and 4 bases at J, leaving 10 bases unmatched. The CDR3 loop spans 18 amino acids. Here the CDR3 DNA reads TGCGCCAGCAGCCAAGTGGCTGCTCTAGCGGGAGGGCGAGAGACCCAGTACTTC. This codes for CASSQVAALAGGRETQYF.

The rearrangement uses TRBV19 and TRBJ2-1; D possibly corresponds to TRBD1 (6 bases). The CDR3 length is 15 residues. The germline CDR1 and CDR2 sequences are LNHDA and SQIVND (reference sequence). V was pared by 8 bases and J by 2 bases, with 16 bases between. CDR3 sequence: CASPRAPGAYNEQFF. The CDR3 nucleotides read TGTGCCAGTCCCCGAGCCCCAGGGGCCTACAATGAGCAGTTCTTC.

The CDR3 here is CASSIETGVYEQYF. The CDR3 coding sequence is TGTGCCAGCAGCATCGAAACAGGGGTCTACGAGCAGTACTTC. The V and J genes are TRBV7-2 and TRBJ2-7; 7 bases agree with TRBD1. V lost 5 bases and J lost 3; bases outside the gene matches: 7. The CDR3 is 14 residues long. Germline lookup yields CDR1 SGHTA and CDR2 FQGNSA. Based on the CDR3 plus reference TRBV7-2 and TRBJ2-7, the full variable domain is GAGVSQSPSNKVTEKGKDVELRCDPISGHTALYWYRQSLGQGLEFLIYFQGNSAPDKSGLPSDRFSAERTGGSVSTLTIQRTQQEDSAVYLCASSIETGVYEQYFGPGTRLTVT.

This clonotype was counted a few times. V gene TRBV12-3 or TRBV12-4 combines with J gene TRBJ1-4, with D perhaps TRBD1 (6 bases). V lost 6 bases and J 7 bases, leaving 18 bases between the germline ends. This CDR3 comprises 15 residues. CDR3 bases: TGTGCCAGCAGCCGGAACAGGGCCCGGATTGAAAAACTGTTTTTT. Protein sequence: CASSRNRARIEKLFF.

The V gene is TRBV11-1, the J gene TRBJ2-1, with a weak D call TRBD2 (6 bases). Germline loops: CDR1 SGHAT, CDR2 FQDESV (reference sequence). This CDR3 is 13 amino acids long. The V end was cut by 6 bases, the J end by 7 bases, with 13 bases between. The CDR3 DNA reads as TGTGCCAGCAGAAAAGGGACTCGAAATGAGCAGTTCTTC. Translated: CASRKGTRNEQFF.

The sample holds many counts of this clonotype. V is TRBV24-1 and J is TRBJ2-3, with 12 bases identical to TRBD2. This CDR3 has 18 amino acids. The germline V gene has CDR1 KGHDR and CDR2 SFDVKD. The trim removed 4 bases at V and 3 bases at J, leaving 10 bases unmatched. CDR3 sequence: CATSEPPTSGSWTDTQYF. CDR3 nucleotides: TGTGCCACCAGTGAGCCGCCGACTAGCGGGAGTTGGACAGATACGCAGTATTTT.

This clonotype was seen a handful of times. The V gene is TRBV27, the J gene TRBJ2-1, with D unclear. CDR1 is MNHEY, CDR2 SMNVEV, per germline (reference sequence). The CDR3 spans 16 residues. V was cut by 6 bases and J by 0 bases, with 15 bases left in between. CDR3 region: CASSSTAWSSYNEQFF. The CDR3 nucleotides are TGTGCCAGCAGCTCTACTGCTTGGAGCTCCTACAATGAGCAGTTCTTC.

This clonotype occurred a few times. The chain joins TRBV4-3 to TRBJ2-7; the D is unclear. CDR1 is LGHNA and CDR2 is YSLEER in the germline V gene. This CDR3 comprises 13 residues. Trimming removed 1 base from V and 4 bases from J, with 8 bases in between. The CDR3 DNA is TGCGCCAGCAGCCAAGTCTACGGGTACGAGCAGTACTTC. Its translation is CASSQVYGYEQYF.

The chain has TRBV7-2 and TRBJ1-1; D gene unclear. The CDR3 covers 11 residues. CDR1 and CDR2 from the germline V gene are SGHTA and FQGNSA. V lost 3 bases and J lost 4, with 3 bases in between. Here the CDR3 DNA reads TGTGCCAGCAGCTTCATCACTGAAGCTTTCTTT. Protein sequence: CASSFITEAFF.

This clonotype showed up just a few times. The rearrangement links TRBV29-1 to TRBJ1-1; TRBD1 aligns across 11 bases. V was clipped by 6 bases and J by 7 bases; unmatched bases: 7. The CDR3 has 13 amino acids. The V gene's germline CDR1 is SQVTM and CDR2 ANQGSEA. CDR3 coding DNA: TGCAGCGTGTGCCGGGACAGGGGGAGTGAAGCTTTCTTT. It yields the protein CSVCRDRGSEAFF. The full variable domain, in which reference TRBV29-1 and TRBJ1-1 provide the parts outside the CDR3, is SAVISQKPSRDICQRGTSLTIQCQVDSQVTMMFWYRQQPGQSLTLIATANQGSEATYESGFVIDKFPISRPNLTFSTLTVSNMSPEDSSIYLCSVCRDRGSEAFFGQGTRLTVV.

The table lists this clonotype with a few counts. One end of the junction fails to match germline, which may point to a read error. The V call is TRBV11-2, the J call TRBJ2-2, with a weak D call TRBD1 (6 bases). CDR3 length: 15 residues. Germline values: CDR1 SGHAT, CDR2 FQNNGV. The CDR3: CASSLDRRPTGELFF. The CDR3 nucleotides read TGTGCCAGCAGCCTAGACAGGAGACCCACCGGGGAGCTGTTTTTT.

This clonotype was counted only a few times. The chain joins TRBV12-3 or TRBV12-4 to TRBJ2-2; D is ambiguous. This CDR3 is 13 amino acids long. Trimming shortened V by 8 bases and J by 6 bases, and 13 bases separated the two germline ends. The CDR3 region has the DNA TGTGCCAGCGTCTCGGCCGGTGCCGGGGAGCTGTTTTTT. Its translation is CASVSAGAGELFF.

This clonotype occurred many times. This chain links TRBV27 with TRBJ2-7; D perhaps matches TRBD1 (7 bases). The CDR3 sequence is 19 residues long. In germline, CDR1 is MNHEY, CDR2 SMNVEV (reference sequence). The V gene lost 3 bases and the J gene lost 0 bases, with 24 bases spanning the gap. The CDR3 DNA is TGTGCCAGCAGTTTCACGGTTGGAGGGGACAGATCCTTCTCCTACGAGCAGTACTTC. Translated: CASSFTVGGDRSFSYEQYF.

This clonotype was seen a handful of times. The DNA of the CDR3 is TGCAGTGCTAGAGACAGGGTAACTAATGAAAAACTGTTTTTT. This translates into CSARDRVTNEKLFF. The chain recombines TRBV20-1 with TRBJ1-4, with D perhaps matching TRBD1 (5 bases). V lost 0 bases to trimming and J lost 1 base, with 6 bases between them. The length of the CDR3 is 14 residues. From germline, CDR1 is DFQATT and CDR2 SNEGSKA (reference sequence).

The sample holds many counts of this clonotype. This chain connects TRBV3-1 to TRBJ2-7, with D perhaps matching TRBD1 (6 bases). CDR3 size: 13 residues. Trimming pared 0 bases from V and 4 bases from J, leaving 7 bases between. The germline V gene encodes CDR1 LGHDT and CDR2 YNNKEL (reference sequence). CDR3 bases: TGTGCCAGCAGCCAAGAAAGGGGGTACGAGCAGTACTTC. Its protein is CASSQERGYEQYF.

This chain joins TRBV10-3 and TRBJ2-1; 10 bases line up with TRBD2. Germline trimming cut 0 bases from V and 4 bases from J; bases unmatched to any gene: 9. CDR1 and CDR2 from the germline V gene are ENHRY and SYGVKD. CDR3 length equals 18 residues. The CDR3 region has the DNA TGTGCCATCAGTGAGTCCCGTTTAGCGGGAGGACGGTACAATGAGCAGTTCTTC. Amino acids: CAISESRLAGGRYNEQFF.

CDR3 region: CASRSGGADYGYTF. CDR3 nucleotides: TGTGCCAGCAGATCAGGGGGCGCTGACTATGGCTACACCTTC. This sequence joins TRBV28 and TRBJ1-2; 8 bases match TRBD1. Unmatched junction bases numbered 6, after V lost 6 bases and J lost 3 bases. Germline V CDR1 and CDR2: MDHEN, SYDVKM. The CDR3 has 14 residues.